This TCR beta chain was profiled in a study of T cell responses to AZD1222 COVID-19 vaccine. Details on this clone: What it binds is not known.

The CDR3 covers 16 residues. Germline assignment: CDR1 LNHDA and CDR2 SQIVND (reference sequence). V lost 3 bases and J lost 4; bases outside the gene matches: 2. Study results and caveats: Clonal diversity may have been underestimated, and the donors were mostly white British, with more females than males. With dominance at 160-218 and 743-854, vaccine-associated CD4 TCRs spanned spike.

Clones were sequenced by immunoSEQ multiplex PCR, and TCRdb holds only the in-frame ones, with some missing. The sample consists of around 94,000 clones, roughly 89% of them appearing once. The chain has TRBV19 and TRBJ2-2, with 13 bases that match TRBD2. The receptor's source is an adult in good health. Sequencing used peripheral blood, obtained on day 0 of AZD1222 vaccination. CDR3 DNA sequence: TGTGCCAGTAGTATGAGGACTAGCGGGGGCACCGGGGAGCTGTTTTTT. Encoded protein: CASSMRTSGGTGELFF.